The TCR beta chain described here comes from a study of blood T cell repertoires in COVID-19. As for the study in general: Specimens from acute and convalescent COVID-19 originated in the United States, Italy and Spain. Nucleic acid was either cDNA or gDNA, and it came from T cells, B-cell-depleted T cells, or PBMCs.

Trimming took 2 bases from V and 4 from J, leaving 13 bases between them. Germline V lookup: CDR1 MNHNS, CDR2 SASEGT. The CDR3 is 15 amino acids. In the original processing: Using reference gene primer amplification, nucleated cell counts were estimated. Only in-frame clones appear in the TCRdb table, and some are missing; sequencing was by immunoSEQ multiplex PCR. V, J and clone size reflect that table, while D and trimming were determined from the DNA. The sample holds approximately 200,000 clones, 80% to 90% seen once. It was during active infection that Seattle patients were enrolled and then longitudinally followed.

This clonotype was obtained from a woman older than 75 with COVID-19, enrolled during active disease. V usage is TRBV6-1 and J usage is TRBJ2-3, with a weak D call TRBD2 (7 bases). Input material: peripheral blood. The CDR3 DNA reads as TGTGCCAGCAGTGAAATCGGGGGGCGCGCAGATACGCAGTATTTT. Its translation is CASSEIGGRADTQYF.